The 7 T cell receptor beta chains below all came from one sample that was sequenced in a study of TIL therapy for anti-PD-1-resistant metastatic lung cancer. Time point defined: pre-treatment sample, taken before nivolumab and TIL therapy. The immunoSEQ assay was v3. Only in-frame clones appear in the TCRdb table, and some are missing; sequencing was by immunoSEQ multiplex PCR. The sample yields around 55,000 clones, approximately 75% seen once. This sample comprised blood, obtained at baseline. The receptors stem from a person between 25 and 80 years old with non-small cell lung cancer.

This clone appeared a few times. This chain uses TRBV7-3 with TRBJ2-2, with 9 bases lining up with TRBD2. V shed 4 bases, J shed 2 bases, and the junction held 8 bases outside the gene matches. CDR1 SGHTA and CDR2 FQGTGA come from the germline V gene. CDR3 size: 17 residues. CDR3 nucleotides: TGTGCCAGCAGCTCCCACTCCCTAGCGGGAAACACCGGGGAGCTGTTTTTT. Protein: CASSSHSLAGNTGELFF.

The rearrangement links TRBV30 to TRBJ2-3; the D gene could be TRBD1 or TRBD2 (6 bases each). CDR1 GTSNPN and CDR2 SVGIG come from the germline V gene (reference sequence). This CDR3 has 14 residues. CDR3 amino acids: CVGTDGGRTDTQYF. CDR3 coding DNA: TGTGTTGGTACCGACGGGGGCCGGACAGATACGCAGTATTTT.

This rearrangement joins TRBV7-2 to TRBJ2-1, with D possibly matching TRBD1 (6 bases). Trimming took 4 bases from V and 0 from J, leaving 13 bases between them. Germline CDR1 SGHTA, CDR2 FQGNSA. CDR3 length equals 16 residues. The CDR3 sequence: CASSSARGSSYNEQFF. The CDR3 DNA reads TGTGCCAGCAGCTCAGCGAGGGGGAGCTCCTACAATGAGCAGTTCTTC.

The chain has TRBV23-1 and TRBJ1-1; D gene uncertain. TRBV23-1 is recorded as an ORF, its role being uncertain. V lost 2 bases to trimming and J lost 11 bases, with 9 bases between them. The CDR3 length is 11 residues. DNA for the CDR3: TGCGCCAGCAGTCAACCCTTTTCGGCTTTCTTT. This translates into CASSQPFSAFF.

This CDR3 reads CASSLGLNAIQYF. For the CDR3, the DNA is TGTGCCAGCAGTTTGGGCCTAAATGCCATTCAGTACTTC. The chain employs TRBV28 and TRBJ2-4; D uncertain. CDR3 length: 13 residues. Germline-derived CDR1 and CDR2 are MDHEN and SYDVKM. Trimming left V 3 bases short and J 9 bases short, with 12 bases between.

In its sample, this clone was seen a few times. Written as DNA, the CDR3 is TGTGCCAGCAGCTTGTCCCTAAGGCCAGGGGCCAACTATGGCTACACCTTC. Protein sequence: CASSLSLRPGANYGYTF. This rearrangement joins TRBV5-5 to TRBJ1-2, with D perhaps TRBD1 (6 bases). There are 17 residues in the CDR3. V lost 1 base, J lost 2 bases, and 18 bases lay in between. Germline V lookup: CDR1 SGHKS, CDR2 YYEKEE (reference sequence).

The chain has TRBV6-5 and TRBJ2-7; TRBD1 is a possible D gene (6 bases). CDR1 and CDR2 from the germline V gene are MNHEY and SVGAGI. The CDR3 contains 14 residues. V lost 4 bases, J lost 1 base, and 11 bases lay in between. The CDR3 nucleotides read TGTGCCAGCAGTTCCCGGGACACTTCCTACGAGCAGTACTTC. Protein product: CASSSRDTSYEQYF.